The following is a T cell receptor (beta chain) sequence with its context. Its recognized antigen is unknown. The sample holds no much larger clone one base away, and base qualities are not on file. Genomic DNA was extracted from sorted cells for sequencing of the TCRbeta CDR3 region. TCRbeta CDR3 regions were sequenced using the immunoSEQ Assay. TCRdb obtained this table from immuneACCESS and retained in-frame rearrangements with V and J assigned. These tables miss some clones; where compared with another copy, unresolved V genes account for less than half of the shortfall, and the remainder is unexplained. The sample table shows around 20,000 clones, and 60% to 80% are seen once. The ten most abundant clones make up more than 25% of the sample. This specimen belongs to a study of OX40 agonist ivuxolimab in advanced cancers. In the study overall: The costimulatory receptor OX40 (CD134) was targeted by ivuxolimab, a fully human IgG2 agonistic monoclonal antibody. Intravenous ivuxolimab was administered to patients every 2 weeks at six dose levels: 0.01, 0.1, 0.3, 1.5, 3 and 10 mg/kg. Of the roughly 52 dose-escalation patients, hepatocellular carcinoma was present in 19, melanoma in approximately 15, renal cell carcinoma in 9 and head and neck cancer in 9. In the dose-escalation cohort, 70% to 85% of patients were male, and the mean age was around 60 years, with a range of about 23 to 90. Prior anti-PD-1, anti-PD-L1 or anti-CTLA-4 therapy was permitted, and checkpoint inhibitors had been received by less than 45% of dose-escalation patients. Partial responses occurred in three dose-escalation patients: two with cutaneous melanoma and one with hepatocellular carcinoma. Peripheral TCRbeta sequencing aimed to test whether ivuxolimab altered TCR sequence diversity and caused clonal T-cell expansion. The paper reports the monotherapy dose-escalation portion (N of about 47 patients) of the phase I ivuxolimab trial.

The trial excluded patients who had a history of autoimmune disease or who were on systemic immunosuppression. Peripheral blood for TCR sequencing was collected from all dose cohorts at baseline, on cycle 4 day 1, and on cycle 7 day 1. The samples were drawn from a first-in-human, open-label, multicenter phase I dose-escalation trial of ivuxolimab. The trial enrolled adults with locally advanced or metastatic head and neck squamous cell, hepatocellular, melanoma or renal cell carcinoma. Before TCR sequencing, CD4+ and CD8+ T cells were separately sorted from peripheral blood. Broad study findings and their caveats: The antigen specificity of the peripheral T cells that underwent clonal expansion was not determined. At doses of 0.1 to 3.0 mg/kg, clonal expansion of both CD4+ and CD8+ T cells in blood was seen between baseline and week 6. After ivuxolimab, more expanded clones were found on average in CD8+ T cells than in CD4+ T cells. In partial responders in the 0.1-3.0 mg/kg groups, normalized peripheral clonal expansion was found to be among the lowest, especially among CD8+ T cells. Low levels of normalized T-cell clonal expansion were also seen in some nonresponding patients.

V and J lose 6 bases and 3 bases, and a span of 9 bases separates them. The germline V gene encodes CDR1 MNHNS and CDR2 SASEGT. From the cysteine up to the phenylalanine, the CDR3 has a length of 12 residues. Only CDR3 DNA remains: 36 bases, in frame from the first base. The clonotype originates from an adult with an advanced solid tumor such as melanoma, head and neck, liver or kidney cancer. The chain is encoded by TRBV6-1 joined to TRBJ2-7; the D gene assignment is ambiguous. Specimen: CD4+ or CD8+ T cells sorted from blood, collected in a trial of the OX40 agonist ivuxolimab. The encoded CDR3 is CASSEDVYEQYF. The DNA sequence follows: TGTGCCAGCAGCGAGGACGTCTACGAGCAGTACTTC.